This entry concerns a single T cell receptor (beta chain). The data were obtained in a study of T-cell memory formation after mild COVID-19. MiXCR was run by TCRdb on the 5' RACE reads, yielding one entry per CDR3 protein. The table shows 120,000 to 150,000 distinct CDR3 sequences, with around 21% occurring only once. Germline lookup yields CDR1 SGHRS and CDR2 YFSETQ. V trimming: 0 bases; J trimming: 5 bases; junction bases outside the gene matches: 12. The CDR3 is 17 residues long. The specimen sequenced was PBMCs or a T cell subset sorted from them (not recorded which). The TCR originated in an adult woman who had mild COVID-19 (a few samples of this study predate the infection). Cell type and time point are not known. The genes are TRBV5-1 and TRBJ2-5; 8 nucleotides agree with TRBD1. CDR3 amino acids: CASSLGGQGAGMETQYF. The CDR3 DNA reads TGCGCCAGCAGCTTGGGGGGCCAGGGGGCCGGCATGGAGACCCAGTACTTC.